This record looks at one TCR beta chain sequence and its context. Trimming pared 0 bases from V and 10 bases from J, leaving 8 bases between. CDR3 length: 12 amino acids. Per the germline V gene, CDR1 is LGHNA and CDR2 is YNFKEQ. The sample belongs to a study of blood T cell repertoires in COVID-19. For the study at large: The United States, Italy and Spain were the sources of the acute and convalescent COVID-19 samples. T cells, B-cell-depleted T cells, or PBMCs provided the cDNA or gDNA that served as material.

Per the original methods: Nucleated cell number was recorded as an estimate derived from reference gene primer amplification. Profiled with immunoSEQ multiplex PCR; TCRdb holds only in-frame clones, not every one. The D gene and trimming were derived from the DNA, and the V and J assignments and clone size from that table. This repertoire shows more than 150,000 clones, nearly 90% found once; its top ten account for roughly 0.6%. The sequence was obtained from a man over 45 with acute or convalescent COVID-19. The V gene is TRBV4-2, the J gene TRBJ2-3; weak D call: TRBD2 (5 bases). The sample consisted of peripheral blood. CDR3 region: CASSQDREAQYF. CDR3 DNA: TGTGCCAGCAGCCAAGATCGGGAAGCGCAGTATTTT.